The 26 T cell receptor beta chains reported below all come from one sample, sequenced in a study of blood T cell repertoires in COVID-19. Sequencing was performed with immunoSEQ multiplex PCR; in TCRdb, only in-frame clones are kept and a portion is missing. The table includes approximately 290,000 clones, roughly 90% detected once. The sequenced material came from peripheral blood. Receptors were obtained from a woman aged 55-70 years with acute or convalescent COVID-19.

Points on this clone: This sample includes further DNA sequences coding for the same CDR3. The genes are TRBV9 and TRBJ1-4; D uncertain. Germline assignment: CDR1 SGDLS and CDR2 YYNGEE. CDR3 size: 14 residues. V lost 0 bases and J 2 bases, leaving 5 bases between the germline ends. The CDR3 loop reads CASSVGGTNEKLFF. The CDR3 region has the DNA TGTGCCAGCAGCGTAGGAGGTACTAATGAAAAACTGTTTTTT.

This clone was seen more than once but under ten times. The genes are TRBV28 and TRBJ2-7; 8 nucleotides match TRBD2. Unmatched junction bases numbered 10, after V lost 7 bases and J lost 2 bases. The CDR3 is 15 amino acids. Germline V gives CDR1 MDHEN, CDR2 SYDVKM. The CDR3 loop is CASTVLPGGPYEQYF. In DNA, the CDR3 is TGTGCCAGCACTGTCCTACCGGGAGGGCCCTACGAGCAGTACTTC.

The chain couples TRBV29-1 to TRBJ2-1, with a weak D call TRBD1 (5 bases). CDR1 and CDR2 (germline): SQVTM, ANQGSEA. Trimming removed 3 bases from V and 2 bases from J, with 8 bases in between. The CDR3 runs 13 residues. DNA for the CDR3: TGCAGCGTTGATGCAGGGCCCTACAATGAGCAGTTCTTC. Translating it yields CSVDAGPYNEQFF.

The J gene is TRBJ1-5, the V gene TRBV19; possibly TRBD1 for D (5 bases). Trimming removed 2 bases at V and 1 base at J, with 15 bases between. The CDR3 spans 17 residues. Germline loops: CDR1 LNHDA, CDR2 SQIVND (reference sequence). The CDR3 spells CASSITLRGWSNQPQHF. Written as DNA, the CDR3 is TGTGCCAGTAGTATAACCCTACGGGGGTGGAGCAATCAGCCCCAGCATTTT.

V gene TRBV7-8 combines with J gene TRBJ1-1; 8 bases line up with TRBD1. With V trimmed by 0 bases and J by 5 bases, 11 bases remained unmatched. The CDR3 has 17 amino acids. Germline CDR1 reads SGHVS; CDR2 reads FQNEAQ. The CDR3 reads CASSLAVPGGLRTEAFF. The CDR3 coding sequence is TGTGCCAGCAGCTTAGCGGTTCCAGGGGGCTTGAGAACTGAAGCTTTCTTT.

This chain joins TRBV19 and TRBJ1-2; the D gene is possibly TRBD1 (6 bases). The CDR3 totals 13 residues. The germline CDR1 and CDR2 sequences are LNHDA and SQIVND (reference sequence). V was cut by 5 bases and J by 7 bases, with 14 bases left in between. The CDR3 bases are TGTGCCAGTAGTCCCCGGGGGGCTTTTGGCTACACCTTC. Translation: CASSPRGAFGYTF.

The V gene is TRBV4-3, the J gene TRBJ1-1; TRBD1 is a possible D gene (5 bases). CDR3 length: 14 residues. V was cut by 0 bases and J by 7 bases, with 12 bases left in between. Germline loops: CDR1 LGHNA, CDR2 YSLEER. The CDR3: CASSQDSETDEAFF. CDR3 in DNA: TGCGCCAGCAGCCAAGATTCGGAGACAGATGAAGCTTTCTTT.

As to this clone: The sample contains more than one DNA sequence encoding this CDR3. V usage is TRBV6-4 and J usage is TRBJ2-7; 11 nucleotides agree with TRBD1. Germline assignment: CDR1 MRHNA and CDR2 SNTAGT. Unmatched junction bases numbered 2, after V lost 5 bases and J lost 5 bases. CDR3 length equals 13 residues. CDR3 sequence: CASSRDRGDEQYF. The CDR3 DNA follows: TGTGCCAGCAGTCGGGACAGGGGGGACGAGCAGTACTTC.

This clone was seen a few times. This chain uses TRBV7-8 with TRBJ2-5; D might be TRBD2 (5 bases). Germline V CDR1 and CDR2: SGHVS, FQNEAQ. The ends were cut back, 5 bases at V and 9 bases at J, with 22 bases in the middle. There are 15 residues in the CDR3. The CDR3 is CASSLTPGSSGAQYF. CDR3 bases: TGTGCCAGCAGCCTAACCCCGGGATCGTCGGGTGCCCAGTACTTC. Full variable domain (missing parts from reference TRBV7-8 and TRBJ2-5): GAGVSQSPRYKVAKRGQDVALRCDPISGHVSLFWYQQALGQGPEFLTYFQNEAQLDKSGLPSDRFFAERPEGSVSTLKIQRTQQEDSAVYLCASSLTPGSSGAQYFGPGTRLLVL.

Points on this clone: Mismatch with germline at one junction end may stem from a read error. J is TRBJ1-5 and V is TRBV3-1 (or the pseudogene TRBV3-2); the match to TRBD1 covers 7 bases. Looked up from germline, CDR1 is LGHDT and CDR2 is YNNKEL (reference sequence). CDR3 length: 14 residues. CDR3 region: CASSLGTAYQPQHF. As DNA, the CDR3 is TGTGCCAGCAGCTTGGGGACAGCTTATCAACCCCAGCATTTT.

The genes are TRBV6-5 and TRBJ1-1, with TRBD1 matching 8 bases. CDR1 is MNHEY and CDR2 is SVGAGI in the germline V gene. J was trimmed by 5 bases and V by 6 bases; bases with no gene match: 5. This CDR3 is 13 amino acids long. The DNA of the CDR3 is TGTGCCAGCAGACAGGGGGTTCGGACTGAAGCTTTCTTT. Its protein is CASRQGVRTEAFF.

The chain has TRBV7-2 and TRBJ1-1, with TRBD1 identical over 8 bases. V was pared by 3 bases and J by 0 bases, with 9 bases of the junction left unmatched. The CDR3 length is 17 residues. The germline CDR1 and CDR2 sequences are SGHTA and FQGNSA. CDR3: CASSFPRQGQMNTEAFF. CDR3 in DNA: TGTGCCAGCAGCTTCCCCAGACAGGGGCAGATGAACACTGAAGCTTTCTTT.

This chain joins TRBV24-1 and TRBJ2-3; D perhaps matches TRBD1 (6 bases). The CDR3 is 17 residues long. V was cut by 3 bases and J by 2 bases, with 17 bases left in between. The germline gives CDR1 KGHDR, CDR2 SFDVKD. Written as DNA, the CDR3 is TGTGCCACCAGTGATCTGGGGGCCCTTGGGGACACAGATACGCAGTATTTT. Translation: CATSDLGALGDTDTQYF.

CDR3 in DNA: TGTGCCAGCAGCCTAACTGGACAGGGGGTATACGAGCAGTACTTC. Translated: CASSLTGQGVYEQYF. The chain links TRBV27 to TRBJ2-7; TRBD1 aligns across 10 bases. Germline-derived CDR1 and CDR2 are MNHEY and SMNVEV (reference sequence). The CDR3 has 15 amino acids. With 6 bases clipped from V and 4 bases from J, the junction kept 9 bases outside the gene matches.

The rearrangement joins TRBV3-1 (or the pseudogene TRBV3-2) to TRBJ2-3, with 8 bases identical to TRBD2. CDR3 length: 19 amino acids. Germline lookup yields CDR1 LGHDT and CDR2 YNNKEL (reference sequence). The junction had 22 bases not matched to a gene; V was cut back by 7 bases and J by 4 bases. CDR3 sequence reads: CASIKDQASGLGHPDTQYF. For the CDR3, the DNA is TGTGCCAGCATCAAAGATCAGGCTAGCGGGCTAGGCCACCCAGATACGCAGTATTTT.

The chain has TRBV5-8 and TRBJ2-2, with D possibly matching TRBD1 (6 bases). The CDR3 extends over 16 amino acids. The germline CDR1 and CDR2 sequences are SGHTS and YDEGEE. Trimming cost V 1 base and J 1 base, with 11 bases left between them. The CDR3 nucleotides are TGTGCCAGCAGCTTGTCCTGGGGGCGGAACACCGGGGAGCTGTTTTTT. Amino acid sequence: CASSLSWGRNTGELFF.

The rearrangement joins TRBV5-1 to TRBJ1-2; 9 nucleotides match TRBD1. The germline V gene encodes CDR1 SGHRS and CDR2 YFSETQ. J lost 3 bases, V lost 4 bases, and 4 bases had no gene match. CDR3 length equals 14 residues. CDR3 amino acids: CASSQDRGDYGYTF. Written as DNA, the CDR3 is TGCGCCAGCAGCCAGGACAGGGGTGACTATGGCTACACCTTC.

The chain recombines TRBV11-2 with TRBJ1-4; tentative D call: TRBD1 (5 bases). The CDR3 is 15 residues long. Germline V gives CDR1 SGHAT, CDR2 FQNNGV. Trimming pared 4 bases from V and 5 bases from J, leaving 14 bases between. CDR3 region: CASSYHRAGNEKLFF. The CDR3 DNA is TGTGCCAGCAGCTACCACCGGGCAGGGAATGAAAAACTGTTTTTT. The complete variable domain, with remaining parts taken from reference TRBV11-2 and TRBJ1-4, reads EAGVAQSPRYKIIEKRQSVAFWCNPISGHATLYWYQQILGQGPKLLIQFQNNGVVDDSQLPKDRFSAERLKGVDSTLKIQPAKLEDSAVYLCASSYHRAGNEKLFFGSGTQLSVL.

The genes are TRBV27 and TRBJ2-5; a weak D match, TRBD1 (5 bases). Trimming took 6 bases from V and 5 from J, leaving 13 bases between them. CDR3 length equals 13 residues. Germline V lookup: CDR1 MNHEY, CDR2 SMNVEV (reference sequence). DNA of the CDR3: TGTGCCAGCAGCCAATCAGGGTACGAGACCCAGTACTTC. Translation gives CASSQSGYETQYF.

This sequence joins TRBV24-1 and TRBJ2-1; D might be TRBD1 (6 bases). V dropped 4 bases and J dropped 3 bases, with 15 bases sitting between them. Germline lookup yields CDR1 KGHDR and CDR2 SFDVKD. The CDR3 is 16 residues long. DNA of the CDR3: TGTGCCACCAGTGACCAGACAGGAGTGGGCTACAATGAGCAGTTCTTC. Amino acids: CATSDQTGVGYNEQFF.

The chain carries TRBV7-6 and TRBJ1-3; perhaps TRBD1 as D (6 bases). The V gene lost 5 bases and the J gene lost 8 bases, with 13 bases spanning the gap. Germline V CDR1 and CDR2: SGHVS, FNYEAQ. The CDR3 covers 13 residues. The CDR3 spells CASSPLQGDTIYF. As DNA, the CDR3 is TGTGCCAGCAGCCCATTACAGGGAGACACCATATATTTT. Using reference TRBV7-6 and TRBJ1-3 for the parts outside the CDR3, the full variable domain is GAGVSQSPRYKVTKRGQDVALRCDPISGHVSLYWYRQALGQGPEFLTYFNYEAQQDKSGLPNDRFSAERPEGSISTLTIQRTEQRDSAMYRCASSPLQGDTIYFGEGSWLTVV.

This clone was seen only a few times. This chain connects TRBV5-1 to TRBJ1-3; D gene unclear. The CDR3 contains 16 residues. CDR1 SGHRS and CDR2 YFSETQ come from the germline V gene. Trimming pared 4 bases from V and 2 bases from J, leaving 16 bases between. The CDR3 region is CASSPEAATTGNTIYF. The CDR3 DNA follows: TGCGCCAGCAGCCCCGAGGCGGCCACTACTGGAAACACCATATATTTT.

This clone is a singleton in its sample. The chain carries TRBV5-6 and TRBJ1-6, with D possibly TRBD1 on 6 matching bases. CDR1 is SGHDT, CDR2 YYEEEE, per germline. This CDR3 is built from 15 residues. Trimming shortened V by 0 bases and J by 6 bases, and 10 bases separated the two germline ends. The CDR3 bases are TGTGCCAGCAGCTTGGAGGTCAGGGGTAATTCACCCCTCCACTTT. It yields the protein CASSLEVRGNSPLHF.

Only a few counts were recorded for this clone. The genes are TRBV19 and TRBJ2-1; 8 bases are a match to TRBD2. Germline V CDR1 and CDR2: LNHDA, SQIVND (reference sequence). The CDR3 runs to 15 residues. With 4 bases clipped from V and 4 bases from J, the junction kept 6 bases outside the gene matches. The CDR3 region is CASSTTSGPYNEQFF. The CDR3 nucleotides are TGTGCCAGTAGTACAACTAGCGGACCTTACAATGAGCAGTTCTTC.

V is TRBV7-2 and J is TRBJ2-1, with 13 bases lining up with TRBD2. Germline CDR1 SGHTA, CDR2 FQGNSA. The CDR3 contains 15 residues. V lost 2 bases, J lost 12 bases, and 7 bases stayed unmatched. CDR3 DNA sequence: TGTGCCAGCAGCTTAAGGACTAGCGGGGGAAGGAGGCAGTTCTTC. It yields the protein CASSLRTSGGRRQFF.

The genes are TRBV6-2 or TRBV6-3 and TRBJ1-5; possibly TRBD1 for D (5 bases). This CDR3 spans 14 amino acids. V was shortened by 5 bases and J by 3 bases, with 11 bases between the two germline ends. Germline loops: CDR1 MNHEY, CDR2 SVGEGT. CDR3 in DNA: TGTGCCAGCAGTGCCGGGACTTCCAATCAGCCCCAGCATTTT. Translating it yields CASSAGTSNQPQHF.